A single T cell receptor (beta chain) is shown here with its context. These data originate in a study of blood T cell repertoires in COVID-19. Germline values: CDR1 PRHDT, CDR2 FYEKMQ (reference sequence). V was pared by 1 base and J by 2 bases, with 12 bases between. CDR3 length: 16 amino acids. In the original analysis: The authors estimated nucleated cell counts from reference gene primer amplification. Here immunoSEQ multiplex PCR was the method, and the copy in TCRdb shows in-frame clones only, minus some. The DNA was the basis for D and trimming; V, J and clone size are from that table. The sample has about 99,000 clones; roughly 87% are singletons.

Sequencing used peripheral blood. The chain joins TRBV13 to TRBJ1-3; D is possibly TRBD1 (6 bases). The TCR sequence derives from a human donor in a cohort sampled during active COVID-19. In DNA form, the CDR3 reads TGTGCCAGCAGCTTAGTGAAGTCAGGGGCTGGAAACACCATATATTTT. Protein product: CASSLVKSGAGNTIYF.